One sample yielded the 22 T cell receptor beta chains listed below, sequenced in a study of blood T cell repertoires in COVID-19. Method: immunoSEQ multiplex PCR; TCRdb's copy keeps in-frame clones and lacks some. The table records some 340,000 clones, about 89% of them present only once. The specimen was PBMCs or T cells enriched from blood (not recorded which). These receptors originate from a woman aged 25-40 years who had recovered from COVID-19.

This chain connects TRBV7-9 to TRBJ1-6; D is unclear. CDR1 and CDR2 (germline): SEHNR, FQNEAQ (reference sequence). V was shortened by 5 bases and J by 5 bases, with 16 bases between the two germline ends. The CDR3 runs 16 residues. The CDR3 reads CASSVVAAFDNSPLHF. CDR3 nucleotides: TGTGCCAGCAGCGTAGTAGCGGCCTTCGATAATTCACCCCTCCACTTT.

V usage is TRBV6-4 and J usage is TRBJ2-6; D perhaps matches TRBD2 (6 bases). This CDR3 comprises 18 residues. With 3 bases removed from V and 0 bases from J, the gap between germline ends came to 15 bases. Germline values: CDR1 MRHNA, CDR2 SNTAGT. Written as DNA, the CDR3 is TGTGCCAGCAGTGATCCTCCCCAGGGACTCTCTGGGGCCAACGTCCTGACTTTC. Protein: CASSDPPQGLSGANVLTF.

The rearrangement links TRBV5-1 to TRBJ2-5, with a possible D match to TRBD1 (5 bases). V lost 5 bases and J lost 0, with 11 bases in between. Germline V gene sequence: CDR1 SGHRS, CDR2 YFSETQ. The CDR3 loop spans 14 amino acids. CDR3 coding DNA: TGCGCCAGCAGTCTGACAGATAACCAAGAGACCCAGTACTTC. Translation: CASSLTDNQETQYF.

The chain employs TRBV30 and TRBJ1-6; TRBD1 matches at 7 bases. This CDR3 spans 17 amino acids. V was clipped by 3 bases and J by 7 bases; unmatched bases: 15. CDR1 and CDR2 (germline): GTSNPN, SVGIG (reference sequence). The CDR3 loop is CAWRYPKEGAGNSPLHF. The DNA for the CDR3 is TGTGCCTGGAGGTACCCGAAAGAGGGGGCTGGCAATTCACCCCTCCACTTT.

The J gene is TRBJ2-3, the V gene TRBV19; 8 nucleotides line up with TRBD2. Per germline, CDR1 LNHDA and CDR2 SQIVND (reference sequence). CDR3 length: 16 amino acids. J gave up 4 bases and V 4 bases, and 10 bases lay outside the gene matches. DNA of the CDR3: TGTGCCAGTAGTAGAACTAGGGCGGGGGGCGCAGATACGCAGTATTTT. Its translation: CASSRTRAGGADTQYF. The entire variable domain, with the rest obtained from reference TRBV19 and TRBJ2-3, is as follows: DGGITQSPKYLFRKEGQNVTLSCEQNLNHDAMYWYRQDPGQGLRLIYYSQIVNDFQKGDIAEGYSVSREKKESFPLTVTSAQKNPTAFYLCASSRTRAGGADTQYFGPGTRLTVL.

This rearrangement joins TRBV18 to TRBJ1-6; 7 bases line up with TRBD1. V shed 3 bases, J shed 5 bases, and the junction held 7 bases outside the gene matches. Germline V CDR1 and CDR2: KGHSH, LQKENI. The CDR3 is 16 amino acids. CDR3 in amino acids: CASSPEATGNNSPLHF. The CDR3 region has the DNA TGTGCCAGCTCACCGGAGGCGACAGGGAATAATTCACCCCTCCACTTT.

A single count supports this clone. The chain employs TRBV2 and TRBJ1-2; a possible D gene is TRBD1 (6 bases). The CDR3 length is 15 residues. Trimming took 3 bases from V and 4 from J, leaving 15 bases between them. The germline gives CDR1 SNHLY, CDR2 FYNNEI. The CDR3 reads CASSDAGRGLYGYTF. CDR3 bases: TGTGCCAGCAGTGATGCTGGCAGGGGCCTCTATGGCTACACCTTC. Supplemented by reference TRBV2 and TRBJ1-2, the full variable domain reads EPEVTQTPSHQVTQMGQEVILRCVPISNHLYFYWYRQILGQKVEFLVSFYNNEISEKSEIFDDQFSVERPDGSNFTLKIRSTKLEDSAMYFCASSDAGRGLYGYTFGSGTRLTVV.

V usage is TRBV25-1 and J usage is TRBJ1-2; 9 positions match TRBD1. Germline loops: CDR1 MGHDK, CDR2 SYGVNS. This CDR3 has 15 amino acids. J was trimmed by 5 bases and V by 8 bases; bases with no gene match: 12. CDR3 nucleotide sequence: TGTGCCAGCGGGGGGGACAGGGCCAACTCGTATGGCTACACCTTC. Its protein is CASGGDRANSYGYTF.

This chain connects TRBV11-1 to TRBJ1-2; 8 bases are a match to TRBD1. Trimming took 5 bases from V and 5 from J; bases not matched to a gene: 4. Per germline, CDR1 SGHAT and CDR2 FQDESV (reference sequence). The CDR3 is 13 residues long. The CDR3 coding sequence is TGTGCCAGCAGCCCATACAGGGGGTATGGCTACACCTTC. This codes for CASSPYRGYGYTF.

In DNA form, the CDR3 reads TGTGCCAGCAGCTTCCGAAGACAGAACACTGAAGCTTTCTTT. The encoded protein is CASSFRRQNTEAFF. The chain is built from TRBV5-4 and TRBJ1-1, with D uncertain. Trimming removed 2 bases from V and 1 base from J, with 9 bases in between. This CDR3 comprises 14 residues. Germline V lookup: CDR1 SGHNT, CDR2 YYREEE (reference sequence).

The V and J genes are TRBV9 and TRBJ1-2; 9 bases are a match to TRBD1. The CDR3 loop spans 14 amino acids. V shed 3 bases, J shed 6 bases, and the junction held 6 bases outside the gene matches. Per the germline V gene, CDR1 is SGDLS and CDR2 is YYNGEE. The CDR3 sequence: CASSGRDREDGYTF. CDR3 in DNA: TGTGCCAGCAGCGGGAGGGACAGGGAAGATGGCTACACCTTC. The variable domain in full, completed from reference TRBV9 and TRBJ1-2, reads DSGVTQTPKHLITATGQRVTLRCSPRSGDLSVYWYQQSLDQGLQFLIQYYNGEERAKGNILERFSAQQFPDLHSELNLSSLELGDSALYFCASSGRDREDGYTFGSGTRLTVV.

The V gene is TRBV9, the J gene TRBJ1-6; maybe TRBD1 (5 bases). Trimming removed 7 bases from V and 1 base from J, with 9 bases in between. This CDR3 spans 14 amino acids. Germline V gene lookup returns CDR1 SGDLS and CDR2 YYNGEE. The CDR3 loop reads CASRRGSYNSPLHF. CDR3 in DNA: TGTGCCAGCCGTCGGGGGTCCTATAATTCACCCCTCCACTTT. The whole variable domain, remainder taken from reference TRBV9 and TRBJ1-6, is DSGVTQTPKHLITATGQRVTLRCSPRSGDLSVYWYQQSLDQGLQFLIQYYNGEERAKGNILERFSAQQFPDLHSELNLSSLELGDSALYFCASRRGSYNSPLHFGNGTRLTVT.

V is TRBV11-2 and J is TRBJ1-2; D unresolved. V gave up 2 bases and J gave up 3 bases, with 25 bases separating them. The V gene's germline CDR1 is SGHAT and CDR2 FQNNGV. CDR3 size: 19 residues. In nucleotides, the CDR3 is TGTGCCAGCAGCTTAACTCTCGAGTCGGGAGCGGGGTTATACTATGGCTACACCTTC. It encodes CASSLTLESGAGLYYGYTF.

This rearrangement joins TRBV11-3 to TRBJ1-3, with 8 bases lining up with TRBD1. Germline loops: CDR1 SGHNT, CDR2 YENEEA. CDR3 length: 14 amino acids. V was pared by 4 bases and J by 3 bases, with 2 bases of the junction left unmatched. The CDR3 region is CASSYGTGGNTIYF. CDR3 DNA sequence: TGTGCCAGCAGCTACGGGACAGGTGGAAACACCATATATTTT.

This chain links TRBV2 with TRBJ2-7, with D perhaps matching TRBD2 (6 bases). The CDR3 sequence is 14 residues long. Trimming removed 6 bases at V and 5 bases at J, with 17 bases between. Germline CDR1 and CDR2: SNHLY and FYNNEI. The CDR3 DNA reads TGTGCCAGCAGGGAGGGGAAGGGGCGCGACGAGCAGTACTTC. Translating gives CASREGKGRDEQYF.

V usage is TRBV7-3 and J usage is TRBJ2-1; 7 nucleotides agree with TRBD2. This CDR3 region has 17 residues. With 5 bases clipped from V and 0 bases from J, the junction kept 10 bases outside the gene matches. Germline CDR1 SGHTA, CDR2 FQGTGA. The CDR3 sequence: CASSPREGGSSYNEQFF. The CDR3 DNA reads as TGTGCCAGCAGCCCCCGAGAGGGCGGGAGCTCCTACAATGAGCAGTTCTTC.

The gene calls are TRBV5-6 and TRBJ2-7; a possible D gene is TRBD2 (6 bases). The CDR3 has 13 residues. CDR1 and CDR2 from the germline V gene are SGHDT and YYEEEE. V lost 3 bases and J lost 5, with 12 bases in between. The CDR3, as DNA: TGTGCCAGCAGCTGGGACTGGGGGAACGAGCAGTACTTC. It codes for CASSWDWGNEQYF. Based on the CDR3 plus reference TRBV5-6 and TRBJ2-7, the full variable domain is DAGVTQSPTHLIKTRGQQVTLRCSPKSGHDTVSWYQQALGQGPQFIFQYYEEEERQRGNFPDRFSGHQFPNYSSELNVNALLLGDSALYLCASSWDWGNEQYFGPGTRLTVT.

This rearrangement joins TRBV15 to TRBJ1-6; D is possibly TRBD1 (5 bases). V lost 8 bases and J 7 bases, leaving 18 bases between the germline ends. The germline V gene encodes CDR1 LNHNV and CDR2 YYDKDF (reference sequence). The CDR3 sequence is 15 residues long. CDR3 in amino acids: CATSTGEGRNSPLHF. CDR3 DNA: TGTGCCACCTCGACGGGGGAGGGGCGCAATTCACCCCTCCACTTT.

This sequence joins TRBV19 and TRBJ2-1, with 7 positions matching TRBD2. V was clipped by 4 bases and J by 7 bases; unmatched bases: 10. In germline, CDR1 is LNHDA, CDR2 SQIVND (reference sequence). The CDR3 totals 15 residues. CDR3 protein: CASSTQLASLNEQFF. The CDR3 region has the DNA TGTGCCAGTAGTACCCAACTAGCGTCTTTGAATGAGCAGTTCTTC.

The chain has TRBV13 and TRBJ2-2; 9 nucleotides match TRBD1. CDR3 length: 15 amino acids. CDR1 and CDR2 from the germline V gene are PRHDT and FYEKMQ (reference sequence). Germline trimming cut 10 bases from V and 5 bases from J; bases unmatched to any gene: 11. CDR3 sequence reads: CATSGGQGLTGELFF. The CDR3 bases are TGTGCCACCTCTGGGGGACAGGGATTGACCGGGGAGCTGTTTTTT.

The CDR3 reads CATGVDGYTF. The CDR3 DNA sequence: TGTGCTACAGGGGTTGATGGCTACACCTTC. The chain employs TRBV10-3 and TRBJ1-2; 7 positions agree with TRBD1. From germline, CDR1 is ENHRY and CDR2 SYGVKD. This CDR3 is built from 10 residues.

The CDR3 nucleotides read TGTGCTAGCGCGGGGCAGTGGCATGGCTACACCTTC. It translates to CASAGQWHGYTF. This chain connects TRBV30 to TRBJ1-2; weak D call: TRBD1 (5 bases). The CDR3 has 12 amino acids. Germline-derived CDR1 and CDR2 are GTSNPN and SVGIG (reference sequence).